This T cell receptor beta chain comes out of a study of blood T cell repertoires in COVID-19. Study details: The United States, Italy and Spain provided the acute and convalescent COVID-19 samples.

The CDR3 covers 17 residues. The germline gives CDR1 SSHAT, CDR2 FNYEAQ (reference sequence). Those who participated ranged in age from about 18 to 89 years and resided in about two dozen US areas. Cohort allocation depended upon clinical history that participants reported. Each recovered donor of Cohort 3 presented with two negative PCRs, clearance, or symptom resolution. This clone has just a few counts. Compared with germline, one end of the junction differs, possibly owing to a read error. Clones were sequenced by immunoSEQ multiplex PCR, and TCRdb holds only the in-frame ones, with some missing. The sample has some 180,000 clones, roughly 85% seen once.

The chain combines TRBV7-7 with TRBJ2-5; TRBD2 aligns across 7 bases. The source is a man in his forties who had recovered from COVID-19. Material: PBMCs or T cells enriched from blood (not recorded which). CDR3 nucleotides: TGTGCTAGCAGCTTAACGGCTTGGCTAGCGGACCAAGAGACCCAGTACTTC. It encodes CASSLTAWLADQETQYF.